Below, 23 T cell receptor beta chains from the same sample are listed, as sequenced in a study of CD8+ T cells in alopecia areata (dated by TCRdb to between 2018 and 2020). The library was generated by the immunoSEQ multiplex PCR assay. RNA was extracted from all samples and reverse transcribed into cDNA as template for TCR sequencing. The clones in this table, taken by TCRdb from immuneACCESS, are in-frame only. Not every clone is retained; where verified, under half of the shortfall comes from an unresolved V gene, and the cause of the rest is unknown. The sample contains 270,000 or so clones, about 62% of them found a single time. More than 1.5% of the sample rests with the top ten. This specimen's time point label, per the study, means: roughly 24 weeks on oral tofacitinib. The sample's treatment or condition, from its label and the paper: oral pan-JAK inhibitor, 5-10 mg twice daily. This material consisted of CD4+ T cells sorted from blood, taken at week 24, from a patient treated with tofacitinib. These receptors were taken from a human donor with alopecia areata.

This clone occurred once. The chain uses TRBV30 and TRBJ1-5, with D unresolved. Germline CDR1 and CDR2: GTSNPN and SVGIG (reference sequence). The V and J ends lost 3 bases and 3 bases respectively, with 6 bases between them. The CDR3 extends over 12 amino acids. CDR3 loop: CAWSSNNQPQHF. DNA of the CDR3: TGTGCCTGGAGCTCCAACAATCAGCCCCAGCATTTT.

The chain employs TRBV4-2 and TRBJ2-7; 7 nucleotides match TRBD2. J gave up 0 bases and V 1 base, and 6 bases lay outside the gene matches. This CDR3 is built from 16 residues. Per the germline V gene, CDR1 is LGHNA and CDR2 is YNFKEQ. The CDR3 bases are TGTGCCAGCAGCCAAGTGGGAGGGGTCGGCTCCTACGAGCAGTACTTC. Amino acid sequence: CASSQVGGVGSYEQYF.

The gene calls are TRBV28 and TRBJ2-1, with 9 bases lining up with TRBD2. The CDR3 runs to 15 residues. V was pared by 8 bases and J by 1 base, with 6 bases of the junction left unmatched. Per the germline V gene, CDR1 is MDHEN and CDR2 is SYDVKM. The CDR3 loop is CASQRGALSYNEQFF. The CDR3 bases are TGTGCCAGCCAGCGGGGGGCCTTATCCTACAATGAGCAGTTCTTC.

The chain joins TRBV30 to TRBJ1-1; possibly TRBD1 for D (5 bases). V gave up 3 bases and J gave up 3 bases, with 11 bases separating them. This CDR3 has 13 amino acids. In germline, CDR1 is GTSNPN, CDR2 SVGIG (reference sequence). DNA for the CDR3: TGTGCCTGGAGCCAAGACAGATACACTGAAGCTTTCTTT. Protein product: CAWSQDRYTEAFF.

The chain is built from TRBV30 and TRBJ2-7; D might be TRBD1 or TRBD2, each matching 5 bases. The CDR3 totals 13 residues. Germline CDR1 is GTSNPN and CDR2 is SVGIG (reference sequence). Trimming took 3 bases from V and 2 from J, leaving 11 bases between them. The CDR3 protein is CAWSGADPYEQYF. The CDR3 nucleotides are TGTGCCTGGAGCGGGGCGGACCCCTACGAGCAGTACTTC.

The genes are TRBV29-1 and TRBJ2-5; 9 positions match TRBD1. The closer fit of TRBJ2-7 to the DNA end suggests the J call may be wrong. This CDR3 has 13 amino acids. The germline gives CDR1 SQVTM, CDR2 ANQGSEA. The CDR3 is CSVQRQGDGEQYF. In nucleotides, the CDR3 is TGCAGCGTACAACGACAGGGGGATGGCGAGCAGTACTTC.

This clone has a single count. The chain has TRBV4-2 and TRBJ1-2; no clear D gene. CDR3 length equals 13 residues. Germline V lookup: CDR1 LGHNA, CDR2 YNFKEQ. Trimming pared 1 base from V and 3 bases from J, leaving 6 bases between. CDR3 DNA sequence: TGTGCCAGCAGCCAAGTAAGGTACTATGGCTACACCTTC. It yields the protein CASSQVRYYGYTF.

This chain links TRBV29-1 with TRBJ2-5; 8 nucleotides align to TRBD1. CDR3 length: 11 residues. The germline V gene encodes CDR1 SQVTM and CDR2 ANQGSEA. The ends lost 6 bases at V and 7 bases at J; junction bases unmatched: 4. This chain's CDR3 is CSVGQGGTQYF. CDR3 nucleotide sequence: TGCAGCGTCGGACAGGGCGGGACCCAGTACTTC.

This clone was counted only a few times. This rearrangement joins TRBV6-5 to TRBJ2-7, with TRBD1 matching over 10 bases. Germline V lookup: CDR1 MNHEY, CDR2 SVGAGI. The CDR3 contains 15 residues. V shed 9 bases, J shed 6 bases, and the junction held 14 bases outside the gene matches. This chain's CDR3 is CASNKGQGYSGEQYF. For the CDR3, the DNA is TGTGCCAGTAACAAGGGACAGGGGTATTCGGGCGAGCAGTACTTC.

V is TRBV4-2 and J is TRBJ2-2; 8 bases match TRBD1. CDR1 is LGHNA, CDR2 YNFKEQ, per germline. The CDR3 consists of 18 residues. Trimming removed 1 base from V and 2 bases from J; junction bases left unmatched: 9. CDR3: CASSQGGGTGRNTGELFF. The CDR3 bases are TGTGCCAGCAGCCAAGGTGGTGGGACAGGCCGTAACACCGGGGAGCTGTTTTTT.

This rearrangement joins TRBV6-5 to TRBJ1-5; D not certain. The length of the CDR3 is 15 residues. The V end lost 0 bases, the J end lost 2 bases, and 8 bases lay between the germline ends. Looked up from germline, CDR1 is MNHEY and CDR2 is SVGAGI. The CDR3 DNA reads TGTGCCAGCAGTTACTCGTTCCTAGGCAATCAGCCCCAGCATTTT. Its protein is CASSYSFLGNQPQHF.

The V and J genes are TRBV29-1 and TRBJ2-1; either TRBD1 or TRBD2 may fit D (5 bases each). CDR3 length: 13 residues. With 4 bases removed from V and 2 bases from J, the gap between germline ends came to 9 bases. Germline V gene sequence: CDR1 SQVTM, CDR2 ANQGSEA. CDR3 residues: CSVGDAPYNEQFF. The CDR3 region has the DNA TGCAGCGTTGGGGACGCGCCCTACAATGAGCAGTTCTTC.

J is TRBJ2-5 and V is TRBV29-1; D unclear. Per germline, CDR1 SQVTM and CDR2 ANQGSEA. The CDR3 totals 12 residues. The germline V and J ends were trimmed by 5 bases and 1 base, with 8 bases remaining between them. CDR3 in DNA: TGCAGCGTTAGAGTTACCCAAGAGACCCAGTACTTC. Translated: CSVRVTQETQYF.

The gene calls are TRBV7-9 and TRBJ2-3; D ambiguous. V shed 4 bases and J shed 6 bases, with 8 bases lying between them. Per germline, CDR1 SEHNR and CDR2 FQNEAQ (reference sequence). This CDR3 region has 12 residues. The chain's CDR3 is CASSSAHDTQYF. The DNA of the CDR3 is TGTGCCAGCAGCTCCGCCCATGATACGCAGTATTTT. Drawing the rest from reference TRBV7-9 and TRBJ2-3, the complete variable domain is DTGVSQNPRHKITKRGQNVTFRCDPISEHNRLYWYRQTLGQGPEFLTYFQNEAQLEKSRLLSDRFSAERPKGSFSTLEIQRTEQGDSAMYLCASSSAHDTQYFGPGTRLTVL.

The chain employs TRBV4-2 and TRBJ2-7; TRBD1 matches at 7 bases. Germline V lookup: CDR1 LGHNA, CDR2 YNFKEQ. There are 15 residues in the CDR3. The J segment lost 0 bases and the V segment lost 0 bases, leaving 2 bases of the junction unmatched. CDR3 residues: CASSQEGQPSYEQYF. Here the CDR3 DNA reads TGTGCCAGCAGCCAAGAGGGACAGCCCTCCTACGAGCAGTACTTC.

The V and J genes are TRBV11-1 and TRBJ2-7; D possibly corresponds to TRBD1 (6 bases). Germline CDR1 SGHAT, CDR2 FQDESV (reference sequence). Trimming pared 5 bases from V and 11 bases from J, leaving 22 bases between. The CDR3 sequence is 14 residues long. The CDR3: CASSLGTRGDDKYF. As DNA, the CDR3 is TGTGCCAGCAGCCTAGGGACAAGGGGAGACGATAAGTACTTC.

The J gene is TRBJ1-2, the V gene TRBV15, with a weak D call TRBD1 (5 bases). There are 15 residues in the CDR3. V shed 0 bases and J shed 4 bases, with 12 bases lying between them. The germline V gene has CDR1 LNHNV and CDR2 YYDKDF (reference sequence). The CDR3 bases are TGTGCCACCAGCAGAGATCAGGGAAGAACCTATGGCTACACCTTC. Residues: CATSRDQGRTYGYTF.

The rearrangement joins TRBV5-4 to TRBJ2-7; 8 nucleotides agree with TRBD2. The CDR3 contains 16 residues. Unmatched junction bases numbered 5, after V lost 0 bases and J lost 0 bases. CDR1 SGHNT and CDR2 YYREEE come from the germline V gene (reference sequence). For the CDR3, the DNA is TGTGCCAGCAGCTTGGCCGGGGGGGCCAACTCCTACGAGCAGTACTTC. Protein: CASSLAGGANSYEQYF.

The V call is TRBV5-1, the J call TRBJ1-1, with 7 nucleotides matching TRBD1. The CDR3 runs 14 residues. CDR1 and CDR2 (germline): SGHRS, YFSETQ. V lost 5 bases, J lost 0 bases, and 4 bases stayed unmatched. In DNA, the CDR3 is TGCGCCAGCAGTACAGGGGACATGAACACTGAAGCTTTCTTT. Residues: CASSTGDMNTEAFF.

V gene TRBV5-6 combines with J gene TRBJ2-2, with D unclear. Trimming stripped 1 base from V and 8 bases from J, with 3 bases between. Per germline, CDR1 SGHDT and CDR2 YYEEEE. The CDR3 is 11 amino acids. CDR3 sequence: CASSLRGELFF. CDR3 coding DNA: TGTGCCAGCAGCTTGAGAGGGGAGCTGTTTTTT.

Points on this clone: A junction end diverges from the germline sequence, so it may reflect a read error. The chain combines TRBV2 with TRBJ2-7; TRBD1 aligns across 7 bases. Germline V gene sequence: CDR1 SNHLY, CDR2 FYNNEI. The CDR3 extends over 13 amino acids. CDR3 nucleotide sequence: TGTGCCAGCAGTGAGACTTTAGGGGGCCCCTCTTTCTTC. It is translated as CASSETLGGPSFF.

This clone appeared a few times. The chain links TRBV7-2 to TRBJ2-3; no clear D gene. The CDR3 is 13 residues long. V lost 4 bases, J lost 3 bases, and 8 bases lay in between. Germline values: CDR1 SGHTA, CDR2 FQGNSA. CDR3: CASSSTVTDTQYF. CDR3 sequence (DNA): TGTGCCAGCAGCTCTACCGTTACAGATACGCAGTATTTT.

This clone has more than one count but fewer than ten. The V and J genes are TRBV28 and TRBJ2-2; D remains ambiguous. The V end was cut by 5 bases, the J end by 1 base, with 14 bases between. Germline assignment: CDR1 MDHEN and CDR2 SYDVKM. The CDR3 totals 16 residues. CDR3: CASSSGDRWNTGELFF. The CDR3 DNA reads TGTGCCAGCAGTAGTGGGGATCGGTGGAACACCGGGGAGCTGTTTTTT. Drawing the rest from reference TRBV28 and TRBJ2-2, the complete variable domain is DVKVTQSSRYLVKRTGEKVFLECVQDMDHENMFWYRQDPGLGLRLIYFSYDVKMKEKGDIPEGYSVSREKKERFSLILESASTNQTSMYLCASSSGDRWNTGELFFGEGSRLTVL.